This T cell receptor beta chain was sequenced during a study of identical twins (dated by TCRdb to 2016 to 2017). With regard to the full study: To test whether fetal clonotypes persist, the study used deep sequencing on TCR alpha and beta repertoires from monozygotic twins, unrelated adults of various ages, and cord blood. To rule out contamination, replicate twin experiments were performed at different times with different library preparation protocols. On the study overall, not on this receptor specifically: Compared with coincidental sharing between unrelated individuals, an excess of low generation-probability sequences was observed among out-of-frame TCR alpha sequences shared between twins. In beta out-of-frame sequences, excess twin sharing was weaker, because having fewer shared sequences lowered the signal-to-noise ratio. Fewer insertions were carried by abundant cord blood beta clonotypes, a similar but weaker trend appeared in young adult naive repertoires, and no such trend appeared in memory repertoires. Out-of-frame TCR alpha sharing in monozygotic twins was systematically underestimated by recombination models, whereas sharing between unrelated individuals was in agreement with the recombination models. Conclusions relied on cross-sectional statistical analysis, since the same donors could not be followed over many years. Zero-insertion analyses could be partly confounded by invariant T cells such as MAIT and iNKT, although diverse VJ usage argued against such confounding for most clonotypes.

V has 4 bases trimmed and J has 3 bases trimmed; junction bases matching no gene number 5. CDR1 and CDR2, per the germline V gene, are KGHDR and SFDVKD. From cysteine to phenylalanine, the CDR3 is 16 amino acids long. Here the CDR3 DNA is all that survives: 48 bases in frame from base 1. Only healthy Caucasian donors were included. Library generation was performed with 5' RACE. The instrument given in TCRdb is Illumina HiSeq 2000. Template switching added a universal primer binding site, and the final cDNA carried a unique molecular identifier that allowed TCR cDNA molecules to be counted accurately. Specific primers in the conserved constant-segment region were used to synthesize first-strand cDNA for TCR alpha and beta chains. To control for contamination, each cDNA library was double barcoded with a SMART-Mk sample barcode plus Illumina barcodes. TruSeq adapter sequences, together with Illumina sample barcodes, were added in two successive PCR steps. The Illumina HiSeq platform was used with custom primers to sequence TCR alpha and beta cDNA libraries. Per the source publication's procedure: Raw reads were processed with MiGEC to extract unique molecular identifiers, and MiXCR was used to determine CDR3 positions. Recombination models were inferred per individual with the repgenHMM and IGoR tools using an EM algorithm. Shared clonotype analysis was performed with the tcR package in R, normalizing sharing by the product of cloneset sizes. To study raw recombination without the effects of thymic and clonal selection, out-of-frame nonproductive sequences were analyzed. TCRdb itself trimmed the public reads at Q25 with fastp, ran MiXCR and retained productive beta chains. Each CDR3 protein appears once, grouped with its most common genes and DNA. These V and J calls are TCRdb output, not the study's own analysis. Within this sample are more than 1.5 million distinct CDR3 sequences, with roughly 35% of them counted one time only. Jointly, the top ten make up more than 0.25% of the sample.

This clonotype came up a few times. The antigen this receptor binds is unknown. No base quality information exists; no much larger clone differs at one position. Sequenced: cord blood. The receptor was derived from a newborn girl in good health. The V and J segments used are TRBV24-1 and TRBJ2-6, and 7 bases in between align with TRBD1. The CDR3: CATSEGTGVGANVLTF. The base sequence is TGTGCCACCAGTGAGGGTACAGGGGTTGGGGCCAACGTCCTGACTTTC.